Listed below are T cell receptor beta chains from one sample, sequenced in a study of post-analysis software for immune sequencing data. TCRdb recomputed calls from the PCR reads with MiXCR, one row per CDR3 protein. The sample lists 750,000 to 950,000 distinct CDR3 sequences; 53% were seen once. Sequencing was done on a sample of blood. These receptors were collected from a girl aged 10-17 years with multiple sclerosis. Each CDR3 is given without its conserved first and last residue.

J gene | V gene | CDR3 protein
. | TRBV9 | ASSVGQGLETQY
TRBJ1-6 | TRBV7-9 | ANSFSGTGGSSPLH
TRBJ2-3 | TRBV7-9 | ASSLYGTGTDTQY
TRBJ2-1 | TRBV20-1 | SARLAGAIENEQF
TRBJ2-1 | TRBV20-1 | SAQPLGAYNEQF
TRBJ2-5 | TRBV12-3/TRBV12-4 | ASSFGGLPQETQY
TRBJ1-2 | TRBV5-1 | ASSLVTGANYGYT
TRBJ1-1 | TRBV5-1 | ASSLAGTPHFMNTEAF
TRBJ1-2 | TRBV5-6 | ASSLLTGGRLLYGYT
TRBJ2-7 | TRBV10-3 | ATGPTGGEAEQY